These 19 T cell receptor beta chains were sequenced from one sample in a study of T-cell reconstitution after alpha-beta-depleted transplantation in children. Preparation of the TCRbeta library involved a method that used unique molecular identifiers. A single record per CDR3 protein comes from TCRdb applying MiXCR to the PCR reads. The sample lists hundreds of thousands of distinct CDR3 sequences, roughly 16% occurring once. Sequencing used PBMCs, mostly from graft donor cells, obtained 360 days after TCRalphabeta/CD19-depleted stem cell transplant. The receptors stem from a male patient aged 10-17 years who had a stem cell transplant for acute lymphoblastic leukemia, so the T cells may come from the graft donor.

The V and J genes are TRBV5-1 and TRBJ1-2, with D possibly being TRBD1 (6 bases). The CDR3 is made up of 13 amino acids. CDR1 is SGHRS, CDR2 YFSETQ, per germline. Trimming took 0 bases from V and 6 from J, leaving 9 bases between them. CDR3 DNA: TGCGCCAGCAGCTTGGCAGGGGCGAATGGCTACACCTTC. Its protein product is CASSLAGANGYTF. The whole variable domain, filled in from reference TRBV5-1 and TRBJ1-2, reads KAGVTQTPRYLIKTRGQQVTLSCSPISGHRSVSWYQQTPGQGLQFLFEYFSETQRNKGNFPGRFSGRQFSNSRSEMNVSTLELGDSALYLCASSLAGANGYTFGSGTRLTVV.

CDR3 nucleotides: TGTGCCACCAGCGTGGGCTCGGGAGGGGACAATGAGCAGTTCTTC. Residues: CATSVGSGGDNEQFF. The genes are TRBV15 and TRBJ2-1; 8 bases fit TRBD2. The CDR3 length is 15 residues. In germline, CDR1 is LNHNV, CDR2 YYDKDF (reference sequence). Trimming removed 5 bases from V and 5 bases from J; junction bases left unmatched: 8.

The chain carries TRBV5-1 and TRBJ1-5; D unclear. The CDR3 is made up of 15 amino acids. CDR1 is SGHRS and CDR2 is YFSETQ in the germline V gene. The ends were cut back, 4 bases at V and 6 bases at J, with 17 bases in the middle. As DNA, the CDR3 is TGCGCCAGCAGCCCCACGGACGGGAACCGTCAGCCCCAGCATTTT. Its protein product is CASSPTDGNRQPQHF.

The sample holds a few counts of this clonotype. In nucleotides, the CDR3 is TGTGCCATCAGCGCTCAATTTGGCGGGAGGGCCACAATCGAGCAGTACTTC. Translated, it gives CAISAQFGGRATIEQYF. This chain joins TRBV10-3 and TRBJ2-7, with 9 positions matching TRBD2. Germline CDR1 ENHRY, CDR2 SYGVKD. The CDR3 runs 17 residues. The J segment lost 6 bases and the V segment lost 6 bases, leaving 18 bases of the junction unmatched.

This clonotype was picked up a small number of times. J is TRBJ2-2 and V is TRBV7-3, with 7 bases fitting TRBD2. The CDR3 extends over 19 amino acids. The V gene's germline CDR1 is SGHTA and CDR2 FQGTGA. V gave up 4 bases and J gave up 5 bases; unmatched junction bases: 19. The CDR3 bases are TGTGCCAGCAGCTCATACCTAGGAGGCGGGAGCGTCTTTACCGGGGAGCTGTTTTTT. Translation gives CASSSYLGGGSVFTGELFF.

This clonotype has ten or more counts. This chain connects TRBV29-1 to TRBJ2-7; D possibly corresponds to TRBD2 (6 bases). Trimming pared 6 bases from V and 1 base from J, leaving 10 bases between. CDR1 is SQVTM and CDR2 is ANQGSEA in the germline V gene. The CDR3 has 12 amino acids. CDR3 coding DNA: TGCAGCGTGGCAGGGACTTCCTACGAGCAGTACTTC. Encoded protein: CSVAGTSYEQYF.

This clonotype has a handful of counts. This chain connects TRBV29-1 to TRBJ2-3; 11 bases agree with TRBD2. CDR1 and CDR2 from the germline V gene are SQVTM and ANQGSEA. The V segment lost 6 bases and the J segment 4 bases; nucleotides outside the gene matches: 9. The CDR3 runs 15 residues. CDR3 nucleotide sequence: TGCAGCGTATTGATAGCGGGAGGGAGAGCAGATACGCAGTATTTT. This sequence encodes CSVLIAGGRADTQYF.

The genes are TRBV29-1 and TRBJ2-7; D gene unclear. Germline loops: CDR1 SQVTM, CDR2 ANQGSEA. The CDR3 runs to 13 residues. V gave up 1 base and J gave up 0 bases, with 7 bases separating them. The CDR3 nucleotides are TGCAGCGTTGAAGTGGTAAACTCCTACGAGCAGTACTTC. Protein: CSVEVVNSYEQYF.

The CDR3 is CASSRDRDGGAYGYTF. The CDR3 DNA reads TGCGCCAGCAGCCGGGACAGGGACGGGGGAGCTTATGGCTACACCTTC. The chain carries TRBV4-1 and TRBJ1-2; TRBD1 aligns across 9 bases. J gave up 5 bases and V 4 bases, and 11 bases lay outside the gene matches. CDR1 MGHRA and CDR2 YSYEKL come from the germline V gene. This CDR3 contains 16 residues.

V usage is TRBV29-1 and J usage is TRBJ2-1, with D perhaps matching TRBD2 (6 bases). Germline CDR1 is SQVTM and CDR2 is ANQGSEA. The length of the CDR3 is 14 residues. V dropped 7 bases and J dropped 4 bases, with 17 bases sitting between them. Here the CDR3 DNA reads TGCAGCGGGCGGGTAGCGGACCCGTACAATGAGCAGTTCTTC. Its protein product is CSGRVADPYNEQFF.

The CDR3 here is CASTTRSRGMAGYTF. The CDR3 nucleotides read TGTGCCAGCACCACTCGATCAAGGGGGATGGCTGGCTACACCTTC. The rearrangement links TRBV12-3 or TRBV12-4 to TRBJ1-2, with D perhaps matching TRBD1 (6 bases). The CDR3 has 15 residues. Deletions cut 7 bases from V and 7 bases from J, with 22 bases between.

With regard to this clonotype: Its ends do not fully match the called genes, so a read error is possible. CDR3: CRAVGSFGSYNEQFF. CDR3 sequence (DNA): TGCCGCGCCGTTGGTAGCTTTGGTTCCTACAATGAGCAGTTCTTC. The chain employs TRBV19 and TRBJ2-1; no firm D call. Germline loops: CDR1 LNHDA, CDR2 SQIVND (reference sequence). This CDR3 region has 15 residues.

DNA for the CDR3: TGTGCCAGCAGCCAAGAATCCCCAGCTAGCGGGAACTCAGATACGCAGTATTTT. Protein: CASSQESPASGNSDTQYF. V gene TRBV4-2 combines with J gene TRBJ2-3; 9 positions agree with TRBD2. After removal of 0 bases from V and 4 bases from J, the junction contained 11 bases not matched to a gene. This CDR3 contains 18 residues. Germline V gene lookup returns CDR1 LGHNA and CDR2 YNFKEQ.

This clonotype was counted a few times. The CDR3 DNA reads as TGTGCCAGCAGTTTATCCATGCAGGGGCATCAGCCCCAGCATTTT. Translation: CASSLSMQGHQPQHF. The chain is built from TRBV27 and TRBJ1-5; D perhaps matches TRBD1 (6 bases). The CDR3 spans 15 residues. The germline V and J ends were trimmed by 0 bases and 5 bases, with 11 bases remaining between them. Per the germline V gene, CDR1 is MNHEY and CDR2 is SMNVEV (reference sequence).

The chain uses TRBV7-9 and TRBJ2-7, with 7 bases identical to TRBD1. The CDR3 is 13 amino acids. Germline trimming cut 7 bases from V and 1 base from J; bases unmatched to any gene: 4. From germline, CDR1 is SEHNR and CDR2 FQNEAQ (reference sequence). The CDR3 spells CASTTGNSYEQYF. The CDR3, as DNA: TGTGCCAGCACGACAGGGAATTCCTACGAGCAGTACTTC. The full variable domain, completed using reference TRBV7-9 and TRBJ2-7, is DTGVSQNPRHKITKRGQNVTFRCDPISEHNRLYWYRQTLGQGPEFLTYFQNEAQLEKSRLLSDRFSAERPKGSFSTLEIQRTEQGDSAMYLCASTTGNSYEQYFGPGTRLTVT.

This clonotype showed up just a few times. The V gene is TRBV19, the J gene TRBJ2-7; D not certain. Per germline, CDR1 LNHDA and CDR2 SQIVND (reference sequence). V shed 3 bases and J shed 5 bases, with 5 bases lying between them. The CDR3 consists of 11 residues. In DNA, the CDR3 is TGTGCCAGTAGTATCTCTGACGAGCAGTACTTC. It specifies CASSISDEQYF.

There are a few counts of this clonotype. V and J are TRBV20-1 and TRBJ2-5; 11 positions agree with TRBD2. Germline CDR1 is DFQATT and CDR2 is SNEGSKA (reference sequence). This CDR3 is 17 amino acids long. J was trimmed by 0 bases and V by 0 bases; bases with no gene match: 6. The CDR3 loop reads CSARDGLAGGYQETQYF. Here the CDR3 DNA reads TGCAGTGCTAGAGATGGCCTAGCGGGAGGATACCAAGAGACCCAGTACTTC.

This chain connects TRBV20-1 to TRBJ1-1, with 7 bases aligning to TRBD1. CDR1 and CDR2 (germline): DFQATT, SNEGSKA (reference sequence). This CDR3 region has 15 residues. V shed 5 bases, J shed 6 bases, and the junction held 15 bases outside the gene matches. The CDR3 nucleotides read TGCAGTGCTTTCCCCAGCCAGACAGGGTACCCTGAAGCTTTCTTT. Translating gives CSAFPSQTGYPEAFF.

V is TRBV18 and J is TRBJ1-5, with TRBD1 identical over 7 bases. In germline, CDR1 is KGHSH, CDR2 LQKENI. The V gene end was trimmed by 3 bases and the J gene end by 9 bases; junction bases not matched to a gene: 8. The CDR3 contains 14 residues. Here the CDR3 reads CASSPGAQGGPQHF. CDR3 nucleotides: TGTGCCAGCTCACCCGGGGCCCAGGGGGGGCCCCAGCATTTT. Full variable domain (rest looked up from reference TRBV18 and TRBJ1-5): NAGVMQNPRHLVRRRGQEARLRCSPMKGHSHVYWYRQLPEEGLKFMVYLQKENIIDESGMPKERFSAEFPKEGPSILRIQQVVRGDSAAYFCASSPGAQGGPQHFGDGTRLSIL.